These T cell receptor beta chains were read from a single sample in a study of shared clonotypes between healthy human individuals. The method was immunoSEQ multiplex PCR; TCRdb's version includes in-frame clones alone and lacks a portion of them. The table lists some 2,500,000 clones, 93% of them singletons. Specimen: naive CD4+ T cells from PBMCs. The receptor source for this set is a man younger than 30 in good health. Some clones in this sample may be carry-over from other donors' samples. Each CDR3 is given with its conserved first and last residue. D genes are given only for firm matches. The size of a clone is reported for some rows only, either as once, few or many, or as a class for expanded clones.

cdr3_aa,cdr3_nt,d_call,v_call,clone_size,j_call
CASSEIEGGHSYEQYF,TGTGCCAGCAGTGAAATCGAGGGCGGACACTCCTACGAGCAGTACTTC,-,TRBV6-1,-,TRBJ2-7
CASSLAGDRGNEQFF,TGTGCCAGCAGCTTAGCGGGAGACCGGGGCAATGAGCAGTTCTTC,-,TRBV7-2,-,TRBJ2-1
CSVVRGAPYEQYF,TGCAGCGTTGTGAGGGGAGCACCCTACGAGCAGTACTTC,-,TRBV29-1,-,TRBJ2-7
CASSPPSKANYGYTF,TGTGCCAGCTCACCTCCTAGTAAGGCTAACTATGGCTACACCTTC,-,TRBV18,-,TRBJ1-2
CASSQGDSGYNEKLFF,TGCGCCAGCAGCCAAGGGGACAGTGGATATAATGAAAAACTGTTTTTT,TRBD1,TRBV4-3,-,TRBJ1-4
CASSFRPSGYYNEQFF,TGTGCCAGCAGTTTTCGGCCTAGCGGATACTACAATGAGCAGTTCTTC,TRBD2,TRBV27,-,TRBJ2-1
CASIPGFGNTIYF,TGTGCCAGCATACCAGGGTTCGGAAACACCATATATTTT,-,TRBV28,-,TRBJ1-3
CASSAIGGENEAFF,TGTGCCAGCAGCGCAATCGGAGGGGAGAATGAAGCTTTCTTT,-,TRBV16,-,TRBJ1-1
CASSLAVGLGEDTQYF,TGCGCCAGCAGCTTGGCCGTCGGACTAGGCGAGGATACGCAGTATTTT,TRBD2,TRBV5-1,-,TRBJ2-3
CASSEAGQQPQHF,TGTGCCAGCAGTGAGGCAGGGCAGCAGCCCCAGCATTTT,-,TRBV6-1,-,TRBJ1-5
CASSLEGGRDTQYF,TGTGCCAGCAGCTTAGAGGGAGGGCGAGATACGCAGTATTTT,TRBD2,TRBV7-2,-,TRBJ2-3
CASSPRTYTGELFF,TGTGCCAGCAGCCCCCGGACATACACCGGGGAGCTGTTTTTT,-,TRBV11-1,-,TRBJ2-2
CASRPTGAGGYTF,TGTGCCAGCAGGCCCACCGGGGCCGGGGGCTACACCTTC,-,TRBV6-1,-,TRBJ1-2
CASSLARVDTGELFF,TGCGCCAGCAGCTTGGCCAGGGTCGACACCGGGGAGCTGTTTTTT,-,TRBV5-1,-,TRBJ2-2
CATSAAWEQPQHF,TGTGCCACCAGCGCCGCCTGGGAGCAGCCCCAGCATTTT,-,TRBV15,-,TRBJ1-5
CASSSGTGNLDTQYF,TGCGCCAGCAGCTCAGGGACAGGGAATTTGGATACGCAGTATTTT,TRBD1,TRBV5-1,-,TRBJ2-3
CASSSRQGDGYTF,TGCGCCAGCAGCTCCCGACAGGGCGATGGCTACACCTTC,TRBD1,TRBV5-1,-,TRBJ1-2
CASSLISGTASSYNEQFF,TGTGCCAGCAGCTTAATCAGTGGGACAGCGAGCTCCTACAATGAGCAGTTCTTC,TRBD1,TRBV11-1,-,TRBJ2-1
CATSREADAYQPQHF,TGTGCCACCAGCAGAGAGGCGGACGCTTATCAGCCCCAGCATTTT,-,TRBV15,-,TRBJ1-5
CASSSPGQGAGEQYF,TGTGCCAGCAGTTCCCCGGGACAGGGGGCTGGGGAGCAGTACTTC,TRBD1,TRBV28,-,TRBJ2-7
CASSKEGRGDGYTF,TGTGCCAGCAGCAAAGAAGGGAGGGGGGATGGCTACACCTTC,-,TRBV21-1,-,TRBJ1-2
CASSPPGQPNYGYTF,TGTGCCAGCAGTCCCCCGGGACAGCCTAACTATGGCTACACCTTC,TRBD1,TRBV28,-,TRBJ1-2
CASRGQINEKLFF,TGTGCCAGCAGAGGACAGATAAATGAAAAACTGTTTTTT,-,TRBV28,once,TRBJ1-4
CASARDSTGELFF,TGTGCCAGCGCCAGGGATAGCACCGGGGAGCTGTTTTTT,-,TRBV28,-,TRBJ2-2
CSVDGTSQAYNEQFF,TGCAGCGTTGATGGTACGTCCCAAGCGTACAATGAGCAGTTCTTC,-,TRBV29-1,-,TRBJ2-1
CASSLTRTESYEQYF,TGTGCCAGCAGCTTAACGAGGACGGAATCCTACGAGCAGTACTTC,-,TRBV7-3,-,TRBJ2-7
CASALDREIGELFF,TGTGCCAGTGCTCTTGACAGGGAAATCGGGGAGCTGTTTTTT,TRBD1,TRBV19,-,TRBJ2-2
CASSPRGGSTDTQYF,TGTGCCAGCAGCCCGAGGGGTGGCAGCACAGATACGCAGTATTTT,-,TRBV11-1,-,TRBJ2-3
CASSSRDVHEQYF,TGTGCCAGCTCAAGCCGGGACGTCCACGAGCAGTACTTC,-,TRBV18,-,TRBJ2-7
CASSLEAGGDTDTQYF,TGTGCCAGCAGCTTAGAGGCGGGAGGCGACACAGATACGCAGTATTTT,TRBD2,TRBV11-1,-,TRBJ2-3
CASSHEDQPQHF,TGTGCCAGCAGCCATGAGGATCAGCCCCAGCATTTT,-,TRBV11-2,-,TRBJ1-5
CASSLGGGGRLETQYF,TGTGCCAGCAGCTTAGGAGGGGGCGGACGTCTGGAGACCCAGTACTTC,TRBD1,TRBV7-9,-,TRBJ2-5
CASIAGGSYNEQFF,TGTGCCAGCATAGCGGGAGGTTCCTACAATGAGCAGTTCTTC,TRBD2,TRBV6-1,-,TRBJ2-1
CASSTGLAGGSEQFF,TGTGCCAGTAGTACGGGACTAGCGGGAGGGTCTGAGCAGTTCTTC,TRBD2,TRBV19,-,TRBJ2-1
CASSQTGTYSIQYF,TGTGCCAGCAGCCAAACAGGGACTTACAGCATTCAGTACTTC,-,TRBV5-5,-,TRBJ2-4
CASSLWTGEAFF,TGTGCCAGCAGTCTGTGGACAGGGGAAGCTTTCTTT,TRBD1,TRBV25-1,-,TRBJ1-1
CASSSYGGAEQFF,TGTGCCAGCAGCTCCTACGGGGGGGCTGAGCAGTTCTTC,TRBD2,TRBV7-2,-,TRBJ2-1
CASRSLQGRGEKLFF,TGTGCCAGCAGGTCCCTGCAGGGCCGGGGTGAAAAACTGTTTTTT,-,TRBV28,once,TRBJ1-4
CASSLGVARDGQPQHF,TGCGCCAGCAGCTTGGGGGTAGCAAGGGACGGTCAGCCCCAGCATTTT,-,TRBV5-1,-,TRBJ1-5
CASSLPSDTGELFF,TGTGCCAGCAGTCTTCCTTCAGACACCGGGGAGCTGTTTTTT,-,TRBV25-1,-,TRBJ2-2
CASSLAGTAGELFF,TGTGCCAGCAGCTTAGCTGGGACGGCCGGGGAGCTGTTTTTT,-,TRBV7-2,-,TRBJ2-2
CASRTGFWQPQHF,TGTGCCAGCAGGACAGGGTTTTGGCAGCCCCAGCATTTT,TRBD1,TRBV28,-,TRBJ1-5